This T cell receptor beta chain was documented in a study of T cell repertoires in ileal Crohn's disease. Per sample, around 500 nanograms of biopsy DNA were TCRB immunosequenced. Here immunoSEQ multiplex PCR was the method, and the copy in TCRdb shows in-frame clones only, minus some. The sample has about 15,000 clones; 50% to 75% are singletons. A remark on this clone: The antigen is undetermined.

The CDR3 length is 16 residues. CDR1 and CDR2 from the germline V gene are KGHSH and LQKENI. Between the trimmed V and J ends, which lost 4 bases and 2 bases, there was a span of 14 bases. Regarding the study as a whole: All patients with clonality above 26.8% had endoscopic recurrence.

This receptor was obtained from an adult with Crohn's disease. J is TRBJ2-2 and V is TRBV18; D may be TRBD1 (6 bases). The sequenced sample was ileal tissue. The CDR3: CASSRLETGNTGELFF. CDR3 nucleotides: TGTGCCAGCTCACGTCTAGAGACAGGCAACACCGGGGAGCTGTTTTTT.